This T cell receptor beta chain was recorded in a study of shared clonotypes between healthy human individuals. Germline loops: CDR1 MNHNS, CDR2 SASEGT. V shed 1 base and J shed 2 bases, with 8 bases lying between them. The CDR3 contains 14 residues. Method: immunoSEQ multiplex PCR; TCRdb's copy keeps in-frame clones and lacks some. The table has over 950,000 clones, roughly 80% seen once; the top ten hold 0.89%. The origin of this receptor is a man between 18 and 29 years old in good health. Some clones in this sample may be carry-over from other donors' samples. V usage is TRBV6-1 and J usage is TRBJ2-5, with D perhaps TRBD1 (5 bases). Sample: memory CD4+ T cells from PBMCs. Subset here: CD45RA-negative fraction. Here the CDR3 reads CASSEDRLQETQYF. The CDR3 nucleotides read TGTGCCAGCAGTGAAGACAGGTTACAAGAGACCCAGTACTTC.